This TCR beta chain was sequenced for a study of a mutant IDH1 vaccine in newly diagnosed glioma. For this clone: Its antigen is unidentified.

V dropped 7 bases and J dropped 6 bases, with 15 bases sitting between them. CDR3 size: 13 residues. Germline V gives CDR1 SNHLY, CDR2 FYNNEI. The assay was immunoSEQ multiplex PCR, and TCRdb's table has in-frame clones only and misses some. The sample records some 30,000 clones, about 90% being singletons. This sample's time point: week 5, during vaccination. A 20-mer mutant IDH1 peptide at 300 ug was injected subcutaneously with topical imiquimod. Each donor presented with a new WHO grade 3 or 4 astrocytoma that tested IDH1-mutant and showed ATRX loss. The sequenced sample was PBMCs, obtained from a glioma patient whose treatment included an IDH1 peptide vaccine. The TCR was taken from a man aged 18-30 years with glioma. This rearrangement joins TRBV2 to TRBJ1-1, with a weak D call TRBD1 (6 bases). The CDR3 coding sequence is TGTGCCAGCACCGAATGGGGGGCCCCTGAAGCTTTCTTT. Protein product: CASTEWGAPEAFF.